This is a list of T cell receptor beta chains from one sample in a study of radiotherapy plus CTLA-4 blockade in lung cancer. Data came from immunoSEQ multiplex PCR; TCRdb stores just in-frame clones and leaves some out. The sample has 90,000 to 95,000 clones, 83% seen once; the top ten hold around 0.8%. Specimen: peripheral blood, collected from a patient treated with radiotherapy plus ipilimumab. The receptors were gathered from a human donor with non-small cell lung cancer who had stable disease on radiotherapy plus ipilimumab. The CDR3 runs from the conserved cysteine through the conserved F or W.

V gene: TRBV19; CDR3 protein: CATGTLGNEQFF
V gene: TRBV2; CDR3 protein: CASSGGEAGTQYF
V gene: TRBV30; CDR3 protein: CAWSVYQETQYF
V gene: TRBV11-2; CDR3 protein: CASSLFPTEAFF
V gene: TRBV11-3; CDR3 protein: CASSPGTDRNTEAFF
V gene: TRBV6-5; CDR3 protein: CASSYSSQGSYGYTF
V gene: TRBV28; CDR3 protein: CASSFEARSPVGGNTEAFF
V gene: TRBV7-9; CDR3 protein: CASSERGRPTDTQYF
V gene: TRBV11-2; CDR3 protein: CASTRTSGGATARETQYF
V gene: TRBV6-6; CDR3 protein: CASSYEGISGNTIYF
V gene: TRBV5-4; CDR3 protein: CASSEKLGANEQFF
V gene: TRBV2; CDR3 protein: CASKEASGRSETQYF
V gene: TRBV6-1; CDR3 protein: CASNLEGSYEQYF
V gene: TRBV5-4; CDR3 protein: CASSSGGTVYSYEQYF
V gene: TRBV19; CDR3 protein: CASSMRGMNTEAFF
V gene: TRBV27; CDR3 protein: CASNRQGPTGELFF
V gene: TRBV27; CDR3 protein: CASSLSGSNQPQHF
V gene: TRBV7-8; CDR3 protein: CASRPRITGPYNEQFF
V gene: TRBV5-6; CDR3 protein: CASSFGLAGTETQYF
V gene: TRBV2; CDR3 protein: CASRGQGLMNTEAFF
V gene: TRBV21-1; CDR3 protein: CASSKDSDTQYF
V gene: TRBV5-6; CDR3 protein: CASSPGQGKNTEAFF
V gene: TRBV7-3; CDR3 protein: CASSSQPGTDTQYF
V gene: TRBV30; CDR3 protein: CAWSAHTGELFF
V gene: TRBV11-2; CDR3 protein: CASSPGQGAPTDTQYF
V gene: TRBV9; CDR3 protein: CASSVAVYEQYF
V gene: TRBV18; CDR3 protein: CASSPETGSTEAFF
V gene: TRBV29-1; CDR3 protein: CSVITGTSSYGQYF
V gene: TRBV6-1; CDR3 protein: CASRDKVNEQYF
V gene: TRBV28; CDR3 protein: CASSQGGGGNQPQHF
V gene: TRBV2; CDR3 protein: CASNGQGTYEQYF
V gene: TRBV7-2; CDR3 protein: CASSLGGAQAAAPQHF
V gene: TRBV5-1; CDR3 protein: CASSLVAGGPGAPDTQYF
V gene: TRBV9; CDR3 protein: CASSVGGGATTGELFF
V gene: TRBV2; CDR3 protein: CASRDFGGTNEKLFF
V gene: TRBV28; CDR3 protein: CASSRGDWSPIYF
V gene: TRBV10-2; CDR3 protein: CASRAGTLNEQFF